This T cell receptor beta chain was identified in a study of control samples from healthy donors and cancer patients. The germline gives CDR1 MDHEN, CDR2 SYDVKM. With V trimmed by 6 bases and J by 5 bases, 6 bases remained unmatched. The CDR3 totals 14 residues. Clones were read by immunoSEQ multiplex PCR, and TCRdb kept only the in-frame ones, dropping some. The top ten hold 0.55% to 0.7% of the sample, which has approximately 160,000 clones, about 90% seen once. V is TRBV28 and J is TRBJ1-5; 8 bases are a match to TRBD1. The receptor comes from a woman aged 25-40 years in good health. Source material: blood. The CDR3 DNA follows: TGTGCCAGCAGGGGGGGGACAGGTCATCAGCCCCAGCATTTT. Its translation is CASRGGTGHQPQHF.